This is a list of T cell receptor beta chains from one sample in a study of siplizumab effects on memory and regulatory T cells. TCRdb's table, derived via immunoSEQ multiplex PCR, lists solely in-frame clones and lacks some. The sample consists of roughly 120,000 clones, 80% to 95% of them appearing once. Sequenced: CD4+ T cells sorted from blood. These receptors originate from a human donor in good health. Each CDR3 is given with its conserved first and last residue. Fields, in order: CDR3 protein, CDR3 DNA, J gene, clone size, V gene, D gene. A D gene is named only where the DNA matches it firmly. Some rows have no size entry. The others give once, few or many, or a class for an expanded clone.

cdr3_aa: CASSKQGVDTEAFF
cdr3_nt: TGTGCCAGCAGCAAACAGGGGGTTGACACTGAAGCTTTCTTT
j_call: TRBJ1-1
clone_size: few
v_call: TRBV5-4
d_call: TRBD1

cdr3_aa: CATSRRDGQETQYF
cdr3_nt: TGTGCCACCAGCAGAAGGGACGGCCAAGAGACCCAGTACTTC
j_call: TRBJ2-5
clone_size: .
v_call: TRBV15
d_call: .

cdr3_aa: CASSQELNTEAFF
cdr3_nt: TGTGCCAGCAGCCAAGAATTGAACACTGAAGCTTTCTTT
j_call: TRBJ1-1
clone_size: .
v_call: TRBV4-2
d_call: .

cdr3_aa: CASSPYMGTLETQYF
cdr3_nt: TGCGCCAGCAGCCCATACATGGGAACTTTAGAGACCCAGTACTTC
j_call: TRBJ2-5
clone_size: once
v_call: TRBV5-1
d_call: .

cdr3_aa: CASSRNLEQYF
cdr3_nt: TGTGCCAGCAGTCGGAATTTGGAGCAGTACTTC
j_call: TRBJ2-7
clone_size: .
v_call: TRBV25-1
d_call: .

cdr3_aa: CSVYGGGQAYYGYTF
cdr3_nt: TGCAGCGTTTATGGTGGAGGCCAGGCCTACTATGGCTACACCTTC
j_call: TRBJ1-2
clone_size: .
v_call: TRBV29-1
d_call: .

cdr3_aa: CASSPGDKQATEAFF
cdr3_nt: TGTGCCAGCAGCCCAGGGGACAAACAGGCGACTGAAGCTTTCTTT
j_call: TRBJ1-1
clone_size: once
v_call: TRBV7-9
d_call: .

cdr3_aa: CASSLPGTGRNTIYF
cdr3_nt: TGTGCCAGCAGCTTACCAGGGACAGGCCGAAACACCATATATTTT
j_call: TRBJ1-3
clone_size: .
v_call: TRBV11-2
d_call: TRBD1

cdr3_aa: CASSPWGEMVHEQYF
cdr3_nt: TGCGCCAGCAGTCCCTGGGGGGAGATGGTCCACGAGCAGTACTTC
j_call: TRBJ2-7
clone_size: .
v_call: TRBV5-1
d_call: .

cdr3_aa: CASSVQGPPMNTEAFF
cdr3_nt: TGTGCCAGCAGTGTGCAGGGGCCCCCAATGAACACTGAAGCTTTCTTT
j_call: TRBJ1-1
clone_size: .
v_call: TRBV6-1
d_call: .

cdr3_aa: CASSVEEPEYGYTF
cdr3_nt: TGTGCCAGCAGCGTAGAGGAGCCGGAATATGGCTACACCTTC
j_call: TRBJ1-2
clone_size: few
v_call: TRBV9
d_call: .

cdr3_aa: CASSLSTSGGSYEQYF
cdr3_nt: TGTGCCAGCAGCTTGTCGACTAGCGGGGGCTCCTACGAGCAGTACTTC
j_call: TRBJ2-7
clone_size: once
v_call: TRBV11-3
d_call: TRBD2

cdr3_aa: CASSLTGYGYTF
cdr3_nt: TGTGCCAGCAGCTTAACGGGTTATGGCTACACCTTC
j_call: TRBJ1-2
clone_size: .
v_call: TRBV7-7
d_call: .

cdr3_aa: CASSEGLAVNYEQYF
cdr3_nt: TGTGCCAGCAGTGAGGGACTAGCGGTTAACTACGAGCAGTACTTC
j_call: TRBJ2-7
clone_size: .
v_call: TRBV2
d_call: TRBD2

cdr3_aa: CASSFYGFSTDTQYF
cdr3_nt: TGCGCCAGCAGCTTTTACGGTTTTAGCACAGATACGCAGTATTTT
j_call: TRBJ2-3
clone_size: .
v_call: TRBV5-1
d_call: .

cdr3_aa: CASSFILGNSNQPQHF
cdr3_nt: TGTGCCAGCAGTTTTATCTTGGGTAATAGCAATCAGCCCCAGCATTTT
j_call: TRBJ1-5
clone_size: .
v_call: TRBV28
d_call: .

cdr3_aa: CASSFRGLTEAFF
cdr3_nt: TGCGCCAGCAGCTTCCGGGGACTCACTGAAGCTTTCTTT
j_call: TRBJ1-1
clone_size: .
v_call: TRBV4-1
d_call: .

cdr3_aa: CASSPARLGNTDTQYF
cdr3_nt: TGTGCCAGTAGTCCAGCCCGACTCGGTAACACAGATACGCAGTATTTT
j_call: TRBJ2-3
clone_size: .
v_call: TRBV19
d_call: .

cdr3_aa: CASRPTGGGNQPQHF
cdr3_nt: TGTGCCAGCAGACCCACAGGGGGCGGCAATCAGCCCCAGCATTTT
j_call: TRBJ1-5
clone_size: .
v_call: TRBV6-5
d_call: TRBD1

cdr3_aa: CASSFGGQQETQYF
cdr3_nt: TGTGCCAGCAGCTTTGGGGGACAGCAAGAGACCCAGTACTTC
j_call: TRBJ2-5
clone_size: .
v_call: TRBV11-1
d_call: TRBD1

cdr3_aa: CASSGGRGNTEAFF
cdr3_nt: TGTGCCAGCAGCGGAGGCAGGGGCAACACTGAAGCTTTCTTT
j_call: TRBJ1-1
clone_size: .
v_call: TRBV5-8
d_call: .

cdr3_aa: CASSQDGRGLSETGELFF
cdr3_nt: TGTGCCAGCAGCCAAGATGGGAGGGGACTGAGTGAAACCGGGGAGCTGTTTTTT
j_call: TRBJ2-2
clone_size: .
v_call: TRBV4-2
d_call: TRBD2

cdr3_aa: CASSVGLAGGSSSYNEQFF
cdr3_nt: TGTGCCAGCAGCGTAGGGTTAGCGGGAGGGAGTAGCTCCTACAATGAGCAGTTCTTC
j_call: TRBJ2-1
clone_size: .
v_call: TRBV9
d_call: TRBD2

cdr3_aa: CASGLTGASEQYF
cdr3_nt: TGTGCTAGTGGTTTGACCGGGGCAAGCGAGCAGTACTTC
j_call: TRBJ2-7
clone_size: .
v_call: TRBV12-5
d_call: .

cdr3_aa: CASSYLQGGSYEQYF
cdr3_nt: TGTGCCAGCAGTTACTTACAGGGGGGCAGCTACGAGCAGTACTTC
j_call: TRBJ2-7
clone_size: .
v_call: TRBV6-6
d_call: TRBD1

cdr3_aa: CASSLGGWVFGEQFF
cdr3_nt: TGTGCCAGCAGTTTAGGTGGGTGGGTTTTCGGTGAGCAGTTCTTC
j_call: TRBJ2-1
clone_size: .
v_call: TRBV27
d_call: .

cdr3_aa: CASSPRTGAAGETQYF
cdr3_nt: TGTGCCAGCAGCCCCCGAACAGGGGCCGCCGGGGAGACCCAGTACTTC
j_call: TRBJ2-5
clone_size: .
v_call: TRBV13
d_call: TRBD1

cdr3_aa: CASSLLGQAGGYTF
cdr3_nt: TGTGCCAGCAGCTTATTAGGGCAGGCGGGTGGCTACACCTTC
j_call: TRBJ1-2
clone_size: .
v_call: TRBV7-9
d_call: .

cdr3_aa: CASTRRGFGGYEQYF
cdr3_nt: TGTGCCAGCACCAGGAGGGGTTTTGGGGGCTACGAGCAGTACTTC
j_call: TRBJ2-7
clone_size: .
v_call: TRBV6-5
d_call: .

cdr3_aa: CASSPDSPWGTQYF
cdr3_nt: TGCGCCAGCAGCCCGGACAGCCCGTGGGGGACCCAGTACTTC
j_call: TRBJ2-5
clone_size: .
v_call: TRBV5-1
d_call: .

cdr3_aa: CASTPTVHNTEAFF
cdr3_nt: TGTGCCAGCACTCCGACAGTTCATAACACTGAAGCTTTCTTT
j_call: TRBJ1-1
clone_size: once
v_call: TRBV2
d_call: .

cdr3_aa: CASSLAWANYEQYF
cdr3_nt: TGTGCCAGCAGCTTAGCCTGGGCGAACTACGAGCAGTACTTC
j_call: TRBJ2-7
clone_size: .
v_call: TRBV11-2
d_call: .

cdr3_aa: CASSPGGSYFQPQHF
cdr3_nt: TGTGCCAGCAGCCCGGGGGGCAGTTACTTTCAGCCCCAGCATTTT
j_call: TRBJ1-5
clone_size: .
v_call: TRBV28
d_call: .

cdr3_aa: CASSESPSGNYEQYF
cdr3_nt: TGTGCCAGCTCGGAATCGCCTAGCGGGAATTACGAGCAGTACTTC
j_call: TRBJ2-7
clone_size: .
v_call: TRBV6-5
d_call: TRBD2

cdr3_aa: CASRLMGGLETQYF
cdr3_nt: TGTGCCAGCAGACTTATGGGGGGGTTAGAGACCCAGTACTTC
j_call: TRBJ2-5
clone_size: .
v_call: TRBV6-1
d_call: TRBD2

cdr3_aa: CSVRTGLNTEAFF
cdr3_nt: TGCAGCGTTCGGACAGGGCTGAACACTGAAGCTTTCTTT
j_call: TRBJ1-1
clone_size: .
v_call: TRBV29-1
d_call: TRBD1

cdr3_aa: CASSFVGGLLEQYF
cdr3_nt: TGTGCCAGCAGCTTCGTGGGGGGGCTATTGGAGCAGTACTTC
j_call: TRBJ2-7
clone_size: .
v_call: TRBV2
d_call: .

cdr3_aa: CASNHDYGTYNEQFF
cdr3_nt: TGTGCCAGCAATCATGACTACGGAACCTACAATGAGCAGTTCTTC
j_call: TRBJ2-1
clone_size: .
v_call: TRBV7-8
d_call: .

cdr3_aa: CASSSVSGGASYEQYF
cdr3_nt: TGTGCCAGCAGCTCTGTTAGCGGGGGGGCCTCCTACGAGCAGTACTTC
j_call: TRBJ2-7
clone_size: .
v_call: TRBV5-6
d_call: TRBD2

cdr3_aa: CASSFGGLAGASTDTQYF
cdr3_nt: TGTGCCAGCAGCTTCGGAGGACTAGCGGGAGCTAGCACAGATACGCAGTATTTT
j_call: TRBJ2-3
clone_size: .
v_call: TRBV5-4
d_call: TRBD2

cdr3_aa: CASSVRPGQNYGYTF
cdr3_nt: TGTGCCAGTAGTGTCCGACCTGGACAGAACTATGGCTACACCTTC
j_call: TRBJ1-2
clone_size: .
v_call: TRBV19
d_call: .

cdr3_aa: CASSPGTRLTGELFF
cdr3_nt: TGTGCCAGCAGTCCCGGGACAAGACTTACCGGGGAGCTGTTTTTT
j_call: TRBJ2-2
clone_size: .
v_call: TRBV6-1
d_call: .

cdr3_aa: CASSGFLGTIYF
cdr3_nt: TGTGCCAGCAGTGGCTTTCTGGGCACCATATATTTT
j_call: TRBJ1-3
clone_size: .
v_call: TRBV6-6
d_call: .

cdr3_aa: CASSEFGQRAEAFF
cdr3_nt: TGTGCCAGCAGTGAATTTGGGCAGAGGGCTGAAGCTTTCTTT
j_call: TRBJ1-1
clone_size: .
v_call: TRBV25-1
d_call: .